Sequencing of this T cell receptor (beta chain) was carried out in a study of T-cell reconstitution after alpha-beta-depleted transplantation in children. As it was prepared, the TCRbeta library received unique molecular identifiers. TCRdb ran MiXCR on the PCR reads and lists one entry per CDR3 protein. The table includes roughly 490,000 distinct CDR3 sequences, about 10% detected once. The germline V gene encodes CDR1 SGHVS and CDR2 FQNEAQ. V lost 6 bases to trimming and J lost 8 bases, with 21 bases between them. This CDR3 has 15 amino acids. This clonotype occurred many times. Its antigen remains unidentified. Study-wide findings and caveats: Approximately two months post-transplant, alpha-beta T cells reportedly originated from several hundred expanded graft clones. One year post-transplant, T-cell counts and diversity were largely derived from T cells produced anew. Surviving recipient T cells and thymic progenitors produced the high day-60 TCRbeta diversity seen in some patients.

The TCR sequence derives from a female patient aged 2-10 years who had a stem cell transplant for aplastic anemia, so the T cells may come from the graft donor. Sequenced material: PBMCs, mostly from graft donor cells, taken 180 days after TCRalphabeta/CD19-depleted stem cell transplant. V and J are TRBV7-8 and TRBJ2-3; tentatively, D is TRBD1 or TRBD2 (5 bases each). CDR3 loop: CASRPSGQPFGTQYF. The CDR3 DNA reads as TGTGCCAGCAGACCGTCGGGGCAACCCTTTGGTACGCAGTATTTT.